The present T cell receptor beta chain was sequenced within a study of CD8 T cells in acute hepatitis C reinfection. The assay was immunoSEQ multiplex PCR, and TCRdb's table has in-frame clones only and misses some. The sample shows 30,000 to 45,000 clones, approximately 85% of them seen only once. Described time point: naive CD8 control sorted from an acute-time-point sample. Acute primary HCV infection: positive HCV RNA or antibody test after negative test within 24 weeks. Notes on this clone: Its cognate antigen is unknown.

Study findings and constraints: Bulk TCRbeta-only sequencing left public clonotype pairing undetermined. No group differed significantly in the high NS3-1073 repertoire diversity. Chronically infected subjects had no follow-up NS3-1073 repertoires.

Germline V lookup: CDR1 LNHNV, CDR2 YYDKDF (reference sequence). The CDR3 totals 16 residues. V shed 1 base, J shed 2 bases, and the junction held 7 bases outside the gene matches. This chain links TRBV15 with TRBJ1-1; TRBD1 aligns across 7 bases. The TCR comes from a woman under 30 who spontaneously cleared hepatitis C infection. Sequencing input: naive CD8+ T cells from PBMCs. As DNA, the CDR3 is TGTGCCACCAGCAGAGTAAGGACAGGCCCAAACACTGAAGCTTTCTTT. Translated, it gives CATSRVRTGPNTEAFF.